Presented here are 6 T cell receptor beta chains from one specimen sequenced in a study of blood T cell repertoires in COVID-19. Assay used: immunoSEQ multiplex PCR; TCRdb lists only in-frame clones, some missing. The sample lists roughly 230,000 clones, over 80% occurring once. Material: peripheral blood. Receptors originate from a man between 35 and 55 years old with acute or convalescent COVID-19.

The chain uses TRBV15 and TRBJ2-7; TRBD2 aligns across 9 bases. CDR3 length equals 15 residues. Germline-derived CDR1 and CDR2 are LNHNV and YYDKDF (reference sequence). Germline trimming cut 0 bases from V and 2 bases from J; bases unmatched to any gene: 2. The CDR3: CATSRETSGPYEQYF. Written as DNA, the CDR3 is TGTGCCACCAGCAGAGAGACTAGCGGCCCCTACGAGCAGTACTTC.

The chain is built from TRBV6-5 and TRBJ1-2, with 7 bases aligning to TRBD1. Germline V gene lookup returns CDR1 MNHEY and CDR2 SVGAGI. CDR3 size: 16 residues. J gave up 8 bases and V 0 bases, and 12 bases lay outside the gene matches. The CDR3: CASSYSFDREERGYTF. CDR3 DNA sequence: TGTGCCAGCAGTTACTCATTCGACAGGGAGGAACGCGGCTACACCTTC.

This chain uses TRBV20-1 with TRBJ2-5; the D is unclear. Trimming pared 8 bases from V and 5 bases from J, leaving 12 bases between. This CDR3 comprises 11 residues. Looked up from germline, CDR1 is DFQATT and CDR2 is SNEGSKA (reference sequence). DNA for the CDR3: TGCAGTTCTGACCTAGAGGAGACCCAGTACTTC. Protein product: CSSDLEETQYF.

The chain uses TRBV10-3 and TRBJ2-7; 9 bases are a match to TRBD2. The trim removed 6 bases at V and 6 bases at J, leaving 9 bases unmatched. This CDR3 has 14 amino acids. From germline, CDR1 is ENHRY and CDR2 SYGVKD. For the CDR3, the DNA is TGTGCCATCAGAACCGATAGCGGGAGAGTCGAGCAGTACTTC. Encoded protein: CAIRTDSGRVEQYF.

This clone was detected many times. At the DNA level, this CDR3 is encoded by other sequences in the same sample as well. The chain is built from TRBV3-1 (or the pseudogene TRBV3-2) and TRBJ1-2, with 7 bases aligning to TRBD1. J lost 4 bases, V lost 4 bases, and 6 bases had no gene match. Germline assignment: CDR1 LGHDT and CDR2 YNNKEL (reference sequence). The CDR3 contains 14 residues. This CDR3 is CASSPRQGSYGYTF. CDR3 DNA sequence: TGTGCCAGCAGCCCCAGACAGGGTAGCTATGGCTACACCTTC.

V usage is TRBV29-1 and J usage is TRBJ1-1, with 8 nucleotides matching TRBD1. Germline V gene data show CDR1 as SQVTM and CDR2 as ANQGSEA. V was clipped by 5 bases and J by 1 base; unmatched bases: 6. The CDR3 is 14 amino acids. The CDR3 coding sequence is TGCAGCGTTCATAACAGGGGGACGAACACTGAAGCTTTCTTT. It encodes CSVHNRGTNTEAFF.